This T cell receptor (beta chain) was sequenced during a study of CD8 T cells in ankylosing spondylitis. The study, taken as a whole, reports: What seemed typical of ankylosing spondylitis blood was a TCR beta motif built from fewer than ten highly homologous variants. In reactive arthritis synovial fluid and blood, some motif variants had been reported before. Reported data indicate significant enrichment of disease-linked clones within matched ankylosing spondylitis synovial fluid.

V shed 2 bases and J shed 1 base, with 10 bases lying between them. The CDR3 totals 14 residues. The V gene's germline CDR1 is SGHRS and CDR2 YFSETQ. Researchers built TCR beta libraries using quantitative 5'-RACE with molecular barcodes. From the 5' RACE reads, TCRdb called clonotypes with MiXCR, one entry per CDR3 protein. The sample lists 300,000 to 400,000 distinct CDR3 sequences, approximately 20% seen once, with about a sixth in the top ten. This clonotype was observed at least ten times. Its antigen is not known. This TCR derives from a male donor with ankylosing spondylitis. Sequences were obtained from blood, either unsorted or a sorted T cell fraction (not recorded which). The V and J genes are TRBV5-1 and TRBJ2-7; the D is unclear. The CDR3 protein is CASSFVPTSYEQYF. Written as DNA, the CDR3 is TGCGCCAGCAGCTTTGTCCCGACTTCCTACGAGCAGTACTTC. Supplemented by reference TRBV5-1 and TRBJ2-7, the full variable domain reads KAGVTQTPRYLIKTRGQQVTLSCSPISGHRSVSWYQQTPGQGLQFLFEYFSETQRNKGNFPGRFSGRQFSNSRSEMNVSTLELGDSALYLCASSFVPTSYEQYFGPGTRLTVT.